A single sample gave rise to the 5 T cell receptor beta chains below, sequenced in a study of T cell responses to AZD1222 COVID-19 vaccine. The data were produced by immunoSEQ multiplex PCR, yet TCRdb's version contains in-frame clones alone and is incomplete. The repertoire consists of 180,000 or so clones, with approximately 94% occurring once and the leading ten covering around 1%. The sample here was peripheral blood, taken 28 days after the second AZD1222 dose. The receptors were gathered from an adult who received the AZD1222 COVID-19 vaccine.

The chain uses TRBV6-5 and TRBJ1-3, with a possible D match to TRBD1 (6 bases). The CDR3 has 13 residues. Germline V lookup: CDR1 MNHEY, CDR2 SVGAGI. Trimming shortened V by 5 bases and J by 1 base, and 6 bases separated the two germline ends. CDR3 sequence reads: CASSRGSGNTIYF. The CDR3 coding sequence is TGTGCCAGCAGTAGGGGGTCTGGAAACACCATATATTTT.

The V call is TRBV7-8, the J call TRBJ2-5; the match to TRBD2 covers 8 bases. Germline V gene sequence: CDR1 SGHVS, CDR2 FQNEAQ. V dropped 5 bases and J dropped 2; count of bases not matched to a gene: 4. The CDR3 has 14 amino acids. CDR3 loop: CASSLSGIQETQYF. The CDR3 DNA is TGTGCCAGCAGCCTTAGCGGGATTCAAGAGACCCAGTACTTC.

The V and J genes are TRBV11-2 and TRBJ2-2; TRBD1 agrees at 9 bases. Germline-derived CDR1 and CDR2 are SGHAT and FQNNGV. The CDR3 sequence is 14 residues long. V was pared by 5 bases and J by 6 bases, with 4 bases of the junction left unmatched. CDR3 in DNA: TGTGCCAGCAGCCCGAGACAGGGGGCCGGGGAGCTGTTTTTT. Residues: CASSPRQGAGELFF.

V gene TRBV24-1 combines with J gene TRBJ1-3, with 7 bases identical to TRBD1. The trim removed 2 bases at V and 6 bases at J, leaving 3 bases unmatched. The germline V gene has CDR1 KGHDR and CDR2 SFDVKD. The CDR3 extends over 14 amino acids. The CDR3 sequence: CATSDSGTVNTIYF. The CDR3 region has the DNA TGTGCCACCAGTGATTCCGGGACAGTAAACACCATATATTTT.

The chain recombines TRBV6-5 with TRBJ1-3, with D unresolved. The V end lost 7 bases, the J end lost 2 bases, and 6 bases lay between the germline ends. Germline CDR1 reads MNHEY; CDR2 reads SVGAGI. The CDR3 extends over 12 amino acids. The CDR3 coding sequence is TGTGCCAGCATATCCCCTGGAAACACCATATATTTT. Translated, it gives CASISPGNTIYF.